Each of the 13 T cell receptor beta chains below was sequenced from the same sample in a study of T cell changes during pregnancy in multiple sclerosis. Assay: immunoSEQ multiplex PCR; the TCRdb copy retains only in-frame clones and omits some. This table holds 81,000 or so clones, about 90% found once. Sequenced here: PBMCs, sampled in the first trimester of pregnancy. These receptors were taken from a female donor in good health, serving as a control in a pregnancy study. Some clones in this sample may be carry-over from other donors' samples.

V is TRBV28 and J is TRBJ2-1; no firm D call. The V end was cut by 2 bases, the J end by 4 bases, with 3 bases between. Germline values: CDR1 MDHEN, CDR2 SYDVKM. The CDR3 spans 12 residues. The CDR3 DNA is TGTGCCAGCAGTTTACCTTACAATGAGCAGTTCTTC. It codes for CASSLPYNEQFF.

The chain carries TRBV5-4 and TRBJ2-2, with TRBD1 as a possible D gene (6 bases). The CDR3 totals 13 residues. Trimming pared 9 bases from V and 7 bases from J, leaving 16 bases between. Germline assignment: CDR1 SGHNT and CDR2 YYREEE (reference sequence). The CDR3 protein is CATQGPGNGELFF. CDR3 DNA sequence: TGTGCCACCCAGGGGCCCGGGAACGGGGAGCTGTTTTTT.

The CDR3 DNA reads as TGTGCCAGCAGTTTTAGGGGCGCTCCTAATGAGCAGTTCTTC. It encodes CASSFRGAPNEQFF. The rearrangement joins TRBV27 to TRBJ2-1; TRBD1 might be the D (5 bases). Trimming took off 3 bases at V and 7 bases at J, with 13 bases between the two ends. CDR1 is MNHEY and CDR2 is SMNVEV in the germline V gene (reference sequence). The CDR3 length is 14 residues.

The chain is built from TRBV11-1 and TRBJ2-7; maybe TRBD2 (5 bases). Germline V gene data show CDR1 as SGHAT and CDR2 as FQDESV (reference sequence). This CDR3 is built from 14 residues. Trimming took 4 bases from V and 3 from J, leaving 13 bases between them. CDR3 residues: CASSSDPGGYEQYF. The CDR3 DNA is TGTGCCAGCAGCTCCGACCCCGGAGGCTACGAGCAGTACTTC.

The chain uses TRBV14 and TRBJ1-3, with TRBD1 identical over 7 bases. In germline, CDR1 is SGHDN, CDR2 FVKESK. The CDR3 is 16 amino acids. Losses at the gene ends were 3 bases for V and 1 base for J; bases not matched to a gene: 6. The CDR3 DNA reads TGTGCCAGCAGCCACACAGGGGAGTCATCTGGAAACACCATATATTTT. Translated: CASSHTGESSGNTIYF.

Here the CDR3 DNA reads TGTGCCAGCAGCTCAGGAGGGATAGCCAAAAACATTCAGTACTTC. This sequence encodes CASSSGGIAKNIQYF. The chain combines TRBV7-2 with TRBJ2-4; D is possibly TRBD2 (6 bases). There are 15 residues in the CDR3. CDR1 SGHTA and CDR2 FQGNSA come from the germline V gene. The V gene lost 4 bases and the J gene lost 0 bases, with 10 bases spanning the gap.

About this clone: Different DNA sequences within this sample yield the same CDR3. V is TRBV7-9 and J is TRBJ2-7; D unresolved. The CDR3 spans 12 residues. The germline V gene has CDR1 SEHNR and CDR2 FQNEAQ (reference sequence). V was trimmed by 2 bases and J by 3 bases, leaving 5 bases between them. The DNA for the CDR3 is TGTGCCAGCAGCTTATCCAGCTACGAGCAGTACTTC. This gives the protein CASSLSSYEQYF.

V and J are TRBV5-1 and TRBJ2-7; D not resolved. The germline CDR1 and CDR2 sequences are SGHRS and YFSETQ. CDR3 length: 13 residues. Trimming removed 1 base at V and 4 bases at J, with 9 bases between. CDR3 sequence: CASSLPAEYEQYF. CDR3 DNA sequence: TGCGCCAGCAGCTTGCCTGCGGAATACGAGCAGTACTTC. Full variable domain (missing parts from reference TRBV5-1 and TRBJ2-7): KAGVTQTPRYLIKTRGQQVTLSCSPISGHRSVSWYQQTPGQGLQFLFEYFSETQRNKGNFPGRFSGRQFSNSRSEMNVSTLELGDSALYLCASSLPAEYEQYFGPGTRLTVT.

The DNA of the CDR3 is TGTGCCACCAGCAGAGGGGGAGGGGCCGAGCAGTACTTC. It codes for CATSRGGGAEQYF. The chain links TRBV15 to TRBJ2-7; 7 nucleotides align to TRBD2. This CDR3 region has 13 residues. From germline, CDR1 is LNHNV and CDR2 YYDKDF (reference sequence). J gave up 6 bases and V 1 base, and 3 bases lay outside the gene matches. The variable domain in full, completed from reference TRBV15 and TRBJ2-7, reads DAMVIQNPRYQVTQFGKPVTLSCSQTLNHNVMYWYQQKSSQAPKLLFHYYDKDFNNEADTPDNFQSRRPNTSFCFLDIRSPGLGDTAMYLCATSRGGGAEQYFGPGTRLTVT.

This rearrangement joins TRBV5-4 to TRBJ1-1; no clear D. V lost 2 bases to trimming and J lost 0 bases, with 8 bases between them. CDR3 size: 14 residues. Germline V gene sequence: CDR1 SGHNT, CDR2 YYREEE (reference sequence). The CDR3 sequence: CASSFETMNTEAFF. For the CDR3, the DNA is TGTGCCAGCAGCTTTGAGACAATGAACACTGAAGCTTTCTTT.

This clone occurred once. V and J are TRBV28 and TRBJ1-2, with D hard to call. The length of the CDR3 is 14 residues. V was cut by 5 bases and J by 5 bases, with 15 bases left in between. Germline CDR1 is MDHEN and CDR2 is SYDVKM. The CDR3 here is CASSRLSHLYGYTF. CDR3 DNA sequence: TGTGCCAGCAGTCGTCTATCTCACCTTTATGGCTACACCTTC.

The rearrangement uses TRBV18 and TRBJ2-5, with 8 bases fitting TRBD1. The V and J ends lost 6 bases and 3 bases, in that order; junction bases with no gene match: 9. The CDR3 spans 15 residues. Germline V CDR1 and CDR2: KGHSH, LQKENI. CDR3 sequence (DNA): TGTGCCAGCTCCCTCTGGACAGGGTTTAAAGAGACCCAGTACTTC. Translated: CASSLWTGFKETQYF. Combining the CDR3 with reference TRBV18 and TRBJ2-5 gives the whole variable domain NAGVMQNPRHLVRRRGQEARLRCSPMKGHSHVYWYRQLPEEGLKFMVYLQKENIIDESGMPKERFSAEFPKEGPSILRIQQVVRGDSAAYFCASSLWTGFKETQYFGPGTRLLVL.

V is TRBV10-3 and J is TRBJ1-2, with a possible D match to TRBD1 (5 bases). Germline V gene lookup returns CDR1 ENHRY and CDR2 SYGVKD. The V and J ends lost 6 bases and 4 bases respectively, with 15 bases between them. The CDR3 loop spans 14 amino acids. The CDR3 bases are TGTGCCATCAGGGGGGAGGGTGGGGCCTATGGCTACACCTTC. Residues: CAIRGEGGAYGYTF.